Reported below is one TCR beta chain. This clonotype was counted many times. Its antigen is unknown. No per-base quality is available; no much larger clone lies one base away. Trimmed from V: 4 bases; trimmed from J: 6 bases; junction bases lacking a gene match: 11. Measured from the cysteine to the phenylalanine, the CDR3 is 16 residues long. The DNA shown is the 48-base CDR3, in frame from base 1. The germline V gene gives CDR1 as SGHRS and CDR2 as YFSETQ. This entry comes from a study of molecular identifiers for immune sequencing clone quantification (dated by TCRdb to between 2017 and 2018). Regarding the complete study: For a replicate experiment, RNA from approximately 20,000 or 100,000 naive CD8 T cells was divided into five aliquots, of which four were sequenced. This methods study used CD8 T cells to benchmark TCR RNA copy counting and molecular-identifier clustering-based TCR repertoire sequencing (MIDCIRS).

Summary of the overall study and its limitations: When barcode sub-clustering was omitted, TCR diversity was inflated by chimeric consensus sequences, with chimeras reaching as high as 47%. In CMV-specific effector cells, clones with more than 20 RNA copies contained over 99% of molecules, whereas in naive cells such clones contained under 1% of molecules. Identical TCR molecules sharing a barcode could cause highly expanded clone sizes to be underestimated. Modeling indicated about 3 TCR RNA copies recovered per cell, compared with about 9.7 by digital PCR, which implies a capture efficiency of 25% to 35%. The naive libraries included spiked-in Jurkat TCR RNA (under eleven copies' worth), and this Jurkat TCR RNA is not part of the donor repertoire. A single cell's worth of spiked-in Jurkat TCR RNA was reported detectable even among about 1.1 million naive CD8 T cells.

The library was made by PCR. Instrument used: Illumina HiSeq 4000. Bulk TCR libraries were made following a previously described method, with the TCR primers given in Table S5. Total RNA was purified with the Qiagen AllPrep DNA/RNA kit. Before analysis, reads from multiple sequencing runs of one library were combined. On the authors' methods: Reads were retained only if their TCR constant sequence matched exactly, and those retained reads were trimmed to 150 nt and grouped according to their 12-nt molecular barcodes. Reads inside each barcode group were sub-clustered using a 15% Levenshtein threshold, and a quality-weighted consensus sequence was constructed for each RNA molecule. Non-functional sequences were discarded, and so were lower-count sequences lying one edit away from another sequence. Based on a fit of two negative binomial distributions, barcode sub-clusters having less than 20% of the maximum read count were discarded. TCRdb trimmed public reads at Q25 via fastp, called clones via MiXCR and kept in-frame beta chains. Rows with one shared CDR3 protein collapse into an entry with the most common genes and DNA. The V and J calls and clone size come from TCRdb's table, not from the authors' own analysis. This sample comprises 550,000 to 750,000 distinct CDR3 sequences, about 20% of them detected only once. The top ten hold roughly 0.9% of the sample.

Libraries of naive CD8 T cells were built from anywhere between roughly 19,000 and 1,000,000 sorted cells, with 10%, 30% or 50% of the purified RNA used. Naive CD8 T cells were FACS-sorted as CD8+CD4-CCR7+CD45RA+ on a BD FACSAria II into RLT Plus buffer. To test detection sensitivity, Jurkat RNA equivalent to over 8 TCR copies was spiked into samples of about 19,000-1,000,000 naive CD8 T cells. CD8 T cells were enriched using RosetteSep CD8+ T Cell Enrichment Cocktail and Ficoll-Paque, and the enriched cells then underwent ACK red cell lysis. The TCR comes from a human donor in good health. Some libraries in this study had Jurkat cell RNA spiked in. Sequencing used naive CD8+ T cells from blood, with Jurkat cell RNA spiked in. The intended sense of this specimen's cell subset or site label: FACS-sorted CD8+CD4-CCR7+CD45RA+ naive T cells. The chain uses TRBV5-1 and TRBJ1-5; the central 9 bases match TRBD1. The CDR3 amino acid sequence is: CASSPAPGQGSQPQHF. In nucleotide form, the sequence is TGCGCCAGCAGCCCCGCTCCGGGACAGGGTAGTCAGCCCCAGCATTTT.